This T cell receptor beta chain comes out of a study of cytomegalovirus exposure and HLA in healthy donors. Study background: The use of the same platform for the roughly 110 validation repertoires and the approximately 730 first-cohort repertoires was reported by a later analysis.

The table came from immunoSEQ multiplex PCR; TCRdb's copy has only in-frame clones and leaves some out. The sample carries about 160,000 clones, roughly 90% recorded once. Trimming took off 3 bases at V and 4 bases at J, with 13 bases between the two ends. The CDR3 has 14 amino acids. The germline V gene encodes CDR1 SGHTS and CDR2 YDEGEE. Note on this clone: Its specificity is not known.

General study findings and limits: Some public TCRs appeared in many individuals, while most sequences were rare.

Sequenced material: PBMCs. This TCR was sampled from a man in his late teens or twenties in good health and CMV-seropositive. The rearrangement links TRBV5-8 to TRBJ1-2; D remains ambiguous. This CDR3 reads CASSSLTEIYGYTF. The CDR3 DNA follows: TGTGCCAGCAGCTCTCTTACAGAGATCTATGGCTACACCTTC.